The rows below give T cell receptor beta chains drawn from one sample of a study of cytomegalovirus exposure and HLA in healthy donors. The assay was immunoSEQ multiplex PCR, and TCRdb's table has in-frame clones only and misses some. The table includes 170,000 or so clones, roughly 88% detected once. The sequenced sample consisted of PBMCs. The source is a man between 50 and 59 years old in good health and CMV-seropositive. The conserved cysteine and the conserved F or W are not part of the CDR3 here.

TRBV18,TRBJ2-3,ASSPPSGGLDTQY
TRBV9,TRBJ2-1,ASSLTSGRANEQF
TRBV14,TRBJ1-2,ASSQLTGTNYGYT
TRBV5-4,TRBJ1-2,ASSSWTGPSQGGYT
TRBV6-5,TRBJ2-1,ASSYDWVGGGTKQF
TRBV6-1,TRBJ2-7,ASSEASSYEQY
TRBV5-1,TRBJ1-1,ASSLGRGTEAF
TRBV10-1,TRBJ2-3,ASSPGSTDTQY
TRBV18,TRBJ2-1,ASSSPLDRGHNEQF
TRBV19,TRBJ2-1,ATDRGWYNEQF
TRBV20-1,TRBJ2-5,SAIRESSQY
TRBV10-3,TRBJ1-5,AISESRQGSQH
TRBV11-2,TRBJ2-3,ASSLGGLSTDTQY
TRBV27,TRBJ1-1,ASSLSLTVMNTEAF
TRBV27,TRBJ2-2,ASSLGKSGELF
TRBV5-1,TRBJ1-4,ASSFTGDAEKLF
TRBV6-6,TRBJ2-1,ASTQTSGRKDEQF
TRBV5-1,TRBJ1-1,ASSLTWTQNTEAF
TRBV4-1,TRBJ1-2,ASSQLTVNYGYT
TRBV14,TRBJ2-5,ASSLRQGAIRTETQY
TRBV5-4,TRBJ1-2,ASSLSWAPAYGYT
TRBV19,TRBJ2-5,ASSDGTNMPVNRETQY
TRBV19,TRBJ2-1,ASSISRGRYNEQF
TRBV19,TRBJ1-4,ASSRRRGQGGEKLF